Each of the 16 T cell receptor beta chains below was sequenced from the same sample in a study of T cell responses to AZD1222 COVID-19 vaccine. Generated by immunoSEQ multiplex PCR, the TCRdb table keeps only in-frame clones and is missing some. The table records roughly 160,000 clones, roughly 89% of them present only once. This sample comprised peripheral blood, obtained 28 days after the second AZD1222 dose. These receptors all stem from an adult who received the AZD1222 COVID-19 vaccine.

V gene TRBV10-3 combines with J gene TRBJ2-3; 12 positions agree with TRBD2. V lost 7 bases, J lost 2 bases, and 19 bases stayed unmatched. This CDR3 contains 20 residues. The V gene's germline CDR1 is ENHRY and CDR2 SYGVKD. The CDR3, as DNA: TGTGCCATCATGAAGGGAGGACTAGCGGGGCGAGACCCTATCACAGATACGCAGTATTTT. Its protein product is CAIMKGGLAGRDPITDTQYF.

The genes are TRBV6-5 and TRBJ2-2; 7 nucleotides match TRBD2. There are 16 residues in the CDR3. V was clipped by 4 bases and J by 4 bases; unmatched bases: 9. Per germline, CDR1 MNHEY and CDR2 SVGAGI. The CDR3 coding sequence is TGTGCCAGCAGTTTCCTGGGAGGGAAGCCCACCGGGGAGCTGTTTTTT. Translating gives CASSFLGGKPTGELFF.

V is TRBV6-2 or TRBV6-3 and J is TRBJ1-1; D remains unclear. Germline loops: CDR1 MNHEY, CDR2 SVGEGT. Trimming stripped 5 bases from V and 0 bases from J, with 13 bases between. This CDR3 region has 15 residues. The CDR3 region has the DNA TGTGCCAGCAGTCCGAGGGAGGGAATGAACACTGAAGCTTTCTTT. Translated: CASSPREGMNTEAFF.

The gene calls are TRBV7-2 and TRBJ2-7; 10 nucleotides agree with TRBD2. V was pared by 1 base and J by 6 bases, with 6 bases of the junction left unmatched. CDR3 length: 15 residues. From germline, CDR1 is SGHTA and CDR2 FQGNSA. CDR3 loop: CASSLELAGTGEQYF. The CDR3 DNA is TGTGCCAGCAGCTTAGAACTAGCGGGGACAGGCGAGCAGTACTTC.

The chain combines TRBV3-1 (or the pseudogene TRBV3-2) with TRBJ2-2; D is uncertain. V lost 0 bases and J lost 5, with 10 bases in between. The CDR3 has 15 residues. CDR1 and CDR2 from the germline V gene are LGHDT and YNNKEL (reference sequence). CDR3 amino acids: CASSQDFQVTGELFF. The CDR3 DNA sequence: TGTGCCAGCAGCCAAGATTTCCAGGTTACCGGGGAGCTGTTTTTT.

The chain joins TRBV27 to TRBJ2-4; 8 positions match TRBD1. V lost 1 base, J lost 1 base, and 9 bases stayed unmatched. From germline, CDR1 is MNHEY and CDR2 SMNVEV (reference sequence). CDR3 length: 18 amino acids. The CDR3 coding sequence is TGTGCCAGCAGTTTATGGGGGACAGGAACGGCGGCCAAAAACATTCAGTACTTC. Amino acid sequence: CASSLWGTGTAAKNIQYF.

The genes are TRBV9 and TRBJ1-1; tentative D call: TRBD1 (6 bases). With 7 bases removed from V and 1 base from J, the gap between germline ends came to 17 bases. CDR3 length: 15 amino acids. Germline loops: CDR1 SGDLS, CDR2 YYNGEE. CDR3 DNA sequence: TGTGCCAGCTCAGCCTGGGGGCGCCCGAACACTGAAGCTTTCTTT. This gives the protein CASSAWGRPNTEAFF.

This chain connects TRBV5-1 to TRBJ2-1; D is unresolved. The V and J ends lost 2 bases and 0 bases respectively, with 3 bases between them. The length of the CDR3 is 13 residues. Germline V CDR1 and CDR2: SGHRS, YFSETQ. The CDR3 protein is CASSLGSYNEQFF. The CDR3 DNA reads as TGCGCCAGCAGCTTAGGCTCCTACAATGAGCAGTTCTTC. Supplemented by reference TRBV5-1 and TRBJ2-1, the full variable domain reads KAGVTQTPRYLIKTRGQQVTLSCSPISGHRSVSWYQQTPGQGLQFLFEYFSETQRNKGNFPGRFSGRQFSNSRSEMNVSTLELGDSALYLCASSLGSYNEQFFGPGTRLTVL.

The CDR3, as DNA: TGTGCCAGTAGTACCGGGGGCCCCTATGGCTACACCTTC. It specifies CASSTGGPYGYTF. The chain combines TRBV19 with TRBJ1-2; TRBD1 is a possible D gene (6 bases). Germline CDR1 and CDR2: LNHDA and SQIVND (reference sequence). This CDR3 is built from 13 residues. Trimming removed 4 bases at V and 4 bases at J, with 10 bases between.

V usage is TRBV6-4 and J usage is TRBJ1-1; a possible D gene is TRBD1 (6 bases). With 3 bases removed from V and 5 bases from J, the gap between germline ends came to 13 bases. CDR3 length equals 14 residues. Germline V CDR1 and CDR2: MRHNA, SNTAGT. Written as DNA, the CDR3 is TGTGCCAGCAGTGAGGGGGCAGGGGTGACTGAAGCTTTCTTT. Translated, it gives CASSEGAGVTEAFF.

The gene calls are TRBV11-2 and TRBJ1-5; 7 positions match TRBD1. The CDR3 spans 15 residues. V was pared by 1 base and J by 8 bases, with 8 bases of the junction left unmatched. Germline CDR1 is SGHAT and CDR2 is FQNNGV. CDR3 sequence reads: CASSLARQGGEPQHF. For the CDR3, the DNA is TGTGCCAGCAGCTTAGCGCGACAGGGCGGAGAGCCCCAGCATTTT.

The CDR3: CSVEIAGYGYTF. The DNA for the CDR3 is TGCAGCGTTGAGATAGCCGGTTATGGCTACACCTTC. This chain uses TRBV29-1 with TRBJ1-2; D gene unclear. CDR3 size: 12 residues. Trimming shortened V by 3 bases and J by 5 bases, and 10 bases separated the two germline ends. Germline loops: CDR1 SQVTM, CDR2 ANQGSEA.

J is TRBJ2-4 and V is TRBV4-1, with 15 bases lining up with TRBD2. Per the germline V gene, CDR1 is MGHRA and CDR2 is YSYEKL. After removal of 4 bases from V and 0 bases from J, the junction contained 7 bases not matched to a gene. There are 19 residues in the CDR3. The DNA for the CDR3 is TGCGCCAGCAGCCCCCGGACTAGCGGGGGGGATTTAGCCAAAAACATTCAGTACTTC. As protein: CASSPRTSGGDLAKNIQYF.

The chain carries TRBV4-2 and TRBJ1-1; 11 bases fit TRBD1. Germline CDR1 LGHNA, CDR2 YNFKEQ. This CDR3 has 16 amino acids. Trimming cost V 0 bases and J 4 bases; bases outside gene matches: 4. CDR3: CASSQEWTGGVTEAFF. CDR3 nucleotides: TGTGCCAGCAGCCAAGAGTGGACAGGGGGCGTCACTGAAGCTTTCTTT.

This chain joins TRBV6-2 or TRBV6-3 and TRBJ2-6; weak D call: TRBD1 (6 bases). Per germline, CDR1 MNHEY and CDR2 SVGEGT. The CDR3 spans 15 residues. With 5 bases removed from V and 3 bases from J, the gap between germline ends came to 11 bases. Here the CDR3 DNA reads TGTGCCAGCAGTGACAGGAGGTATGGGGCCAACGTCCTGACTTTC. This translates into CASSDRRYGANVLTF.

The chain couples TRBV27 to TRBJ1-2; possible D gene TRBD1, 5 bases. The germline V and J ends were trimmed by 0 bases and 9 bases, with 14 bases remaining between them. This CDR3 has 14 residues. Germline CDR1 is MNHEY and CDR2 is SMNVEV (reference sequence). The CDR3 here is CASSLSGQRGSYTF. The CDR3 coding sequence is TGTGCCAGCAGTTTATCGGGCCAAAGGGGTAGCTACACCTTC.